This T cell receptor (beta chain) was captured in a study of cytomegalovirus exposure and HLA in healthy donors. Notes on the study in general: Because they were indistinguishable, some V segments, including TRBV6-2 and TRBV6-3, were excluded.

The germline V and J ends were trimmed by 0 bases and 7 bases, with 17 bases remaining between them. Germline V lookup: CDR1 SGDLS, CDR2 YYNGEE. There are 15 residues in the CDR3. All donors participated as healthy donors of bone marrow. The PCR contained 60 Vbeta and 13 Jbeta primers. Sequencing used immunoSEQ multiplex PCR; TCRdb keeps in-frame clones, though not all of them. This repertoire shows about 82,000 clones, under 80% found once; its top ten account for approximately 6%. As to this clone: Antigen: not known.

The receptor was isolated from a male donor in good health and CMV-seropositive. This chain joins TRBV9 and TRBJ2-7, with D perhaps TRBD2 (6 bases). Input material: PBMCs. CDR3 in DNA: TGTGCCAGCAGCGTAGAGGGCGGGGCCTTAGGTGAGCAGTACTTC. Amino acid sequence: CASSVEGGALGEQYF.